Below are 16 T cell receptor beta chains sequenced from a single sample in a study of shared clonotypes between healthy human individuals (dated by TCRdb to about 2020). Preparation of the library involved the immunoSEQ multiplex PCR assay. Entries here come from immuneACCESS through TCRdb and include only in-frame sequences with V and J called. Some clones fail to appear in such tables; in the studies checked, an unresolved V gene covers under half of the shortfall, and the cause of the remainder is unknown. In this sample the table shows over 1.5 million clones, about 98% of which occur a single time. About 0.4% of the sample lies in the top ten. The source material was naive CD4+ T cells sorted from blood. The cell subset or site label for this specimen denotes: CD45RA+ positively selected. These receptors all come from a man aged 25 to 40 in good health.

This chain connects TRBV6-5 to TRBJ1-5; D perhaps matches TRBD1 (6 bases). The germline V gene has CDR1 MNHEY and CDR2 SVGAGI. The V gene lost 5 bases and the J gene lost 5 bases, with 10 bases spanning the gap. This CDR3 has 13 amino acids. DNA of the CDR3: TGTGCCAGCAGTGGGGGGCGGGATCAGCCCCAGCATTTT. It codes for CASSGGRDQPQHF.

The chain is built from TRBV2 and TRBJ1-4; 11 positions match TRBD1. J lost 7 bases, V lost 6 bases, and 1 base had no gene match. Germline V gene data show CDR1 as SNHLY and CDR2 as FYNNEI. CDR3 length: 13 amino acids. CDR3 coding DNA: TGTGCCAGCAGGGACAGGGGGCCTGAAAAACTGTTTTTT. This encodes CASRDRGPEKLFF.

The V and J genes are TRBV18 and TRBJ2-1, with 7 nucleotides matching TRBD1. Germline V lookup: CDR1 KGHSH, CDR2 LQKENI. The CDR3 extends over 16 amino acids. The V and J ends lost 3 bases and 4 bases, in that order; junction bases with no gene match: 9. DNA for the CDR3: TGTGCCAGCTCACCGAGGGACAGCGTGGTGTACAATGAGCAGTTCTTC. Protein sequence: CASSPRDSVVYNEQFF.

The V and J genes are TRBV29-1 and TRBJ2-2, with D perhaps matching TRBD1 (6 bases). Germline V gene lookup returns CDR1 SQVTM and CDR2 ANQGSEA. This CDR3 is built from 13 residues. Trimming removed 4 bases from V and 4 bases from J, with 10 bases in between. The CDR3 nucleotides are TGCAGCGTTGGGCAGGGGAGCACCGGGGAGCTGTTTTTT. Protein: CSVGQGSTGELFF.

The V call is TRBV29-1, the J call TRBJ2-7, with TRBD1 identical over 7 bases. The CDR3 covers 16 residues. Trimming cost V 6 bases and J 4 bases; bases outside gene matches: 18. CDR1 is SQVTM and CDR2 is ANQGSEA in the germline V gene. This CDR3 reads CSVDRLTPTGRYEQYF. In nucleotides, the CDR3 is TGCAGCGTCGACCGGCTCACACCGACAGGGCGGTACGAGCAGTACTTC.

The chain carries TRBV11-1 and TRBJ2-7; D possibly matches TRBD1 or TRBD2 (5 bases each). V was clipped by 2 bases and J by 6 bases, with 11 bases between them. Germline lookup yields CDR1 SGHAT and CDR2 FQDESV (reference sequence). This CDR3 is 13 amino acids long. The CDR3 region has the DNA TGTGCCAGCAGCTTATATGGGGGATCCGAGCAGTACTTC. Amino acid sequence: CASSLYGGSEQYF.

The chain couples TRBV5-4 to TRBJ2-1; D gene ambiguous. Trimming pared 0 bases from V and 8 bases from J, leaving 15 bases between. The germline V gene encodes CDR1 SGHNT and CDR2 YYREEE (reference sequence). CDR3 size: 15 residues. For the CDR3, the DNA is TGTGCCAGCAGCTTGGATTGGGGAACATCCGATGAGCAGTTCTTC. Amino acids: CASSLDWGTSDEQFF.

The gene calls are TRBV9 and TRBJ2-1; the match to TRBD2 covers 7 bases. The germline gives CDR1 SGDLS, CDR2 YYNGEE. Unmatched junction bases numbered 10, after V lost 0 bases and J lost 10 bases. The CDR3 extends over 15 amino acids. The CDR3 spells CASSVAAGVSREQFF. The CDR3 DNA reads TGTGCCAGCAGCGTAGCGGCGGGAGTATCAAGGGAGCAGTTCTTC.

The gene calls are TRBV6-5 and TRBJ2-3; 7 bases line up with TRBD2. Germline CDR1 is MNHEY and CDR2 is SVGAGI. This CDR3 region has 15 residues. Germline trimming cut 7 bases from V and 2 bases from J; bases unmatched to any gene: 9. The CDR3 DNA sequence: TGTGCCAGCAAGTGGGCGGGAGCCCCCACAGATACGCAGTATTTT. Translated, it gives CASKWAGAPTDTQYF.

J is TRBJ1-5 and V is TRBV7-2, with D unresolved. The CDR3 contains 14 residues. Trimming removed 5 bases at V and 3 bases at J, with 11 bases between. The germline CDR1 and CDR2 sequences are SGHTA and FQGNSA. The CDR3 spells CASSPTQNNQPQHF. CDR3 bases: TGTGCCAGCAGCCCCACACAGAACAATCAGCCCCAGCATTTT.

A note on this clone: The conserved final phenylalanine or tryptophan is absent from the CDR3, which likely points to a read error. No DNA is shown, since the ends of the CDR3 on it are uncertain; the CDR3 is the one TCRdb lists. The V gene is TRBV23-1, the J gene TRBJ1-1; the table gives TRBD1 as D, unverified against the DNA. TRBV23-1 is treated as an ORF (open reading frame) with a function not yet certain. The CDR3 is made up of 11 amino acids, end residues included. CDR3 in amino acids: CASSQPSQGTR.

V gene TRBV2 combines with J gene TRBJ2-4, with D possibly being TRBD1 (6 bases). The CDR3 is made up of 12 amino acids. Per the germline V gene, CDR1 is SNHLY and CDR2 is FYNNEI. Trimming shortened V by 7 bases and J by 8 bases, and 12 bases separated the two germline ends. This CDR3 is CASKLGADIQYF. The CDR3 DNA follows: TGTGCCAGCAAGCTGGGGGCGGACATTCAGTACTTC.

This rearrangement joins TRBV9 to TRBJ2-7; D perhaps matches TRBD2 (6 bases). The V gene lost 3 bases and the J gene lost 0 bases, with 16 bases spanning the gap. The CDR3 consists of 16 residues. Germline CDR1 is SGDLS and CDR2 is YYNGEE. CDR3 coding DNA: TGTGCCAGCAGCGGTAGGGTGGGGGGAGACTCCTACGAGCAGTACTTC. This gives the protein CASSGRVGGDSYEQYF.

The rearrangement joins TRBV10-3 to TRBJ2-7; 10 bases align to TRBD1. The ends lost 6 bases at V and 4 bases at J; junction bases unmatched: 6. Germline V gene lookup returns CDR1 ENHRY and CDR2 SYGVKD. This CDR3 has 14 amino acids. This CDR3 reads CAISRAGQGYEQYF. CDR3 sequence (DNA): TGTGCCATCAGCCGAGCGGGACAGGGGTACGAGCAGTACTTC.

J is TRBJ2-1 and V is TRBV28; TRBD2 aligns across 9 bases. Germline trimming cut 2 bases from V and 4 bases from J; bases unmatched to any gene: 12. Looked up from germline, CDR1 is MDHEN and CDR2 is SYDVKM. This CDR3 contains 18 residues. The CDR3 sequence: CASSLPEQLAGIYNEQFF. In DNA form, the CDR3 reads TGTGCCAGCAGTTTACCTGAACAGCTAGCGGGGATTTACAATGAGCAGTTCTTC.

DNA of the CDR3: TGTGCCAGTAGTTTTCTAGCGGGAGGGTCAGCCGCCGGGGAGCTGTTTTTT. Encoded protein: CASSFLAGGSAAGELFF. The rearrangement uses TRBV19 and TRBJ2-2; 12 nucleotides line up with TRBD2. V dropped 5 bases and J dropped 6; count of bases not matched to a gene: 10. From germline, CDR1 is LNHDA and CDR2 SQIVND (reference sequence). This CDR3 spans 17 amino acids.